The clone carrying this T cell receptor (beta chain) was seen a single time. Its specificity is not known. Sequence at one end of the junction differs from germline and may be a read error. Every donor was a healthy person donating bone marrow. The length of the CDR3 is 12 residues. Germline V gene data show CDR1 as LGHNA and CDR2 as YNFKEQ. This sample stems from a study of cytomegalovirus exposure and HLA in healthy donors. Primers included in the PCR were 60 Vbeta and 13 Jbeta primers. Sequencing used immunoSEQ multiplex PCR; TCRdb keeps in-frame clones, though not all of them. This table has 150,000 to 200,000 clones, roughly 85% appearing once. Study results and caveats: Reportedly, HLA-A and HLA-B alleles of most subjects were accurately predicted from TCR beta. CMV serostatus stood as the only immune exposure information on hand.

The chain uses TRBV4-2 and TRBJ1-2; weak D call: TRBD1 (6 bases). The sequence was collected from a woman aged 18 to 35 in good health and CMV-seronegative. Source material: PBMCs. The CDR3 coding sequence is TGTGCCAGCAGCAAAGGCCGGGACAACCCCATCTTC. Protein: CASSKGRDNPIF.